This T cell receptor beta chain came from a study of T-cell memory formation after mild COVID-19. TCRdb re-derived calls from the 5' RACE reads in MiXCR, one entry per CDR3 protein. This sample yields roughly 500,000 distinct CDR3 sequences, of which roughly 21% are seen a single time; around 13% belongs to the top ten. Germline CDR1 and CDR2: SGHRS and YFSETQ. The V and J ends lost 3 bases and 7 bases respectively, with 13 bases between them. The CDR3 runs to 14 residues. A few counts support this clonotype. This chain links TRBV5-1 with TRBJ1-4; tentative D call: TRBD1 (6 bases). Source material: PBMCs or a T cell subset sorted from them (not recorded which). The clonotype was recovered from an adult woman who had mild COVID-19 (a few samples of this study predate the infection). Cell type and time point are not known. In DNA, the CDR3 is TGCGCCAGCAGCTCTCGACAGGACACTGAAAAACTGTTTTTT. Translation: CASSSRQDTEKLFF.